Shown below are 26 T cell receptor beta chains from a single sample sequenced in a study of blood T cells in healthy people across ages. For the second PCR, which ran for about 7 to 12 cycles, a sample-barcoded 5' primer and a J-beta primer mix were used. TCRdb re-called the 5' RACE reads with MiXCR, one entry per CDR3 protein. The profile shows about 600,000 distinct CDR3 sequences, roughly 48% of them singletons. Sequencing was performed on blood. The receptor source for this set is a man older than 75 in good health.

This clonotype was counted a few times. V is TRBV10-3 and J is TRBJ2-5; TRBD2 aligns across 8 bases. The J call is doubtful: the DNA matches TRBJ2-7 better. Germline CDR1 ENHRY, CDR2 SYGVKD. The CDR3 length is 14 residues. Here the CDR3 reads CAISTSGEKGEQYF. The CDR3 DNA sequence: TGTGCCATCAGTACTAGCGGCGAGAAAGGCGAGCAGTACTTC.

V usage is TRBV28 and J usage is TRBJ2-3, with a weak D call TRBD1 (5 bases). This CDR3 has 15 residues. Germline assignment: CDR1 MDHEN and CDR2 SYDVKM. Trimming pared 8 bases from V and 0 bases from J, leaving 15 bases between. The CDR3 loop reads CASPPTGASTDTQYF. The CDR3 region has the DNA TGTGCCAGCCCCCCTACAGGAGCTAGCACAGATACGCAGTATTTT.

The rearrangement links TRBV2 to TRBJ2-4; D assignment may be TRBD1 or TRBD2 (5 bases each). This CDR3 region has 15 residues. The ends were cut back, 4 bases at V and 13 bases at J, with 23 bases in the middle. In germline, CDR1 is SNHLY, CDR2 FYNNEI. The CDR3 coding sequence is TGTGCCAGCAGTGCAGAAAGCGGCAGGGCTCATGAGCAGTACTTC. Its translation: CASSAESGRAHEQYF.

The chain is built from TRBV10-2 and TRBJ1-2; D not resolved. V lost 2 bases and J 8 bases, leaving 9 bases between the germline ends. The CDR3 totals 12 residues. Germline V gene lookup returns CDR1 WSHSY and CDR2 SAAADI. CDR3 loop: CASSEGPRGYTF. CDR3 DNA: TGCGCCAGCAGTGAGGGACCAAGGGGCTACACCTTC.

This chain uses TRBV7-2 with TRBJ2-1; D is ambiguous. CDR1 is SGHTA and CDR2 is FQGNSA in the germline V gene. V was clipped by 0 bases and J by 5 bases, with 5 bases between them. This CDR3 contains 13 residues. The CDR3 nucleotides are TGTGCCAGCAGCTTAGCCAATAACAATGAGCAGTTCTTC. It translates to CASSLANNNEQFF.

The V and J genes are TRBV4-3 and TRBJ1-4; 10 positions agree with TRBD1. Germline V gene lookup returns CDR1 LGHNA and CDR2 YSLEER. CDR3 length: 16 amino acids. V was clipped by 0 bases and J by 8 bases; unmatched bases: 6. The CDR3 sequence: CASSQDLGQGMEKLFF. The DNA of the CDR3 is TGCGCCAGCAGCCAAGATTTGGGACAGGGGATGGAAAAACTGTTTTTT.

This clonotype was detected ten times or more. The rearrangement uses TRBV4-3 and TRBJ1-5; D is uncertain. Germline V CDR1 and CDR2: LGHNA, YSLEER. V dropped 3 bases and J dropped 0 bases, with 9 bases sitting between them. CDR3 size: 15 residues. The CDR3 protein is CASSQGSGSNQPQHF. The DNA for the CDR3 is TGCGCCAGCAGCCAGGGATCGGGTAGCAATCAGCCCCAGCATTTT.

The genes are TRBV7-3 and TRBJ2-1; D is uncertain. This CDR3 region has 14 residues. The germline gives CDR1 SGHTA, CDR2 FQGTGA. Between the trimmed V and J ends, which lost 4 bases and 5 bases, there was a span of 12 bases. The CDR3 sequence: CASSSSGHNNEQFF. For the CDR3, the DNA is TGTGCCAGCAGCTCGTCCGGCCACAACAATGAGCAGTTCTTC. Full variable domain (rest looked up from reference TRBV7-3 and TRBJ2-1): GAGVSQTPSNKVTEKGKYVELRCDPISGHTALYWYRQSLGQGPEFLIYFQGTGAADDSGLPNDRFFAVRPEGSVSTLKIQRTERGDSAVYLCASSSSGHNNEQFFGPGTRLTVL.

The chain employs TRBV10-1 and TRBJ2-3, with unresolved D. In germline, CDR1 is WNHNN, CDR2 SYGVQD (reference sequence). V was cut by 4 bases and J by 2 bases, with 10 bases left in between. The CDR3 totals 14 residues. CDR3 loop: CASSGRISTDTQYF. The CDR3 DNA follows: TGCGCCAGCAGTGGCAGGATATCCACAGATACGCAGTATTTT.

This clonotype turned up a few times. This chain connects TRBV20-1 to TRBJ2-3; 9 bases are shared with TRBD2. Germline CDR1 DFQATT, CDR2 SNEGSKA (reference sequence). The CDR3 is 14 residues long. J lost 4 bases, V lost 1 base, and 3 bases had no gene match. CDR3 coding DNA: TGCAGTGCTAGAGTTAGCGGGAGCTCAGATACGCAGTATTTT. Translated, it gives CSARVSGSSDTQYF.

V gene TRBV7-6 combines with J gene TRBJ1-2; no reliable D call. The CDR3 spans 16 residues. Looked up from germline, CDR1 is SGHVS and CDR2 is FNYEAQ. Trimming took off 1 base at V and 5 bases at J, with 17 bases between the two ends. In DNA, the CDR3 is TGTGCCAGCAGCTTAGAGTCGGCGGGGATGGAATATGGCTACACCTTC. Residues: CASSLESAGMEYGYTF.

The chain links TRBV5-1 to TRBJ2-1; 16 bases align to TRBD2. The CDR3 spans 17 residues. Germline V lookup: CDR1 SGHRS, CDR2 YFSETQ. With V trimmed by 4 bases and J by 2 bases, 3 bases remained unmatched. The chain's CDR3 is CASSHGTSGGAYNEQFF. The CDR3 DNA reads TGCGCCAGCAGCCACGGGACTAGCGGGGGGGCCTACAATGAGCAGTTCTTC.

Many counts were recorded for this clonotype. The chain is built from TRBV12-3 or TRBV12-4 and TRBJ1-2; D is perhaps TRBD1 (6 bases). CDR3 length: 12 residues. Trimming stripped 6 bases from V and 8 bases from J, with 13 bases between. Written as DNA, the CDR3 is TGTGCCAGCAGCAACAGGGAAGGGGGCTACACCTTC. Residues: CASSNREGGYTF.

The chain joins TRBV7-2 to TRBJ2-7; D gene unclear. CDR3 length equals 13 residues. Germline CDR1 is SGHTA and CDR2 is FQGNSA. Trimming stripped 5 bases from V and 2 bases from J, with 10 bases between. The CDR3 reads CASSPAIAYEQYF. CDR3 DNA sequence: TGTGCCAGCAGCCCTGCTATCGCCTACGAGCAGTACTTC. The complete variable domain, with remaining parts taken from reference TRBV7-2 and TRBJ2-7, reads GAGVSQSPSNKVTEKGKDVELRCDPISGHTALYWYRQSLGQGLEFLIYFQGNSAPDKSGLPSDRFSAERTGGSVSTLTIQRTQQEDSAVYLCASSPAIAYEQYFGPGTRLTVT.

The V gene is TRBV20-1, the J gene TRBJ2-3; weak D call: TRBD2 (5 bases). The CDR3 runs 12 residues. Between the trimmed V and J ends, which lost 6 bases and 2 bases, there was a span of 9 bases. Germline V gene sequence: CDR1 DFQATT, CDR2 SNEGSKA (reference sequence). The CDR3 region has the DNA TGCAGTGCCAGGACTGCCACAGATACGCAGTATTTT. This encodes CSARTATDTQYF.

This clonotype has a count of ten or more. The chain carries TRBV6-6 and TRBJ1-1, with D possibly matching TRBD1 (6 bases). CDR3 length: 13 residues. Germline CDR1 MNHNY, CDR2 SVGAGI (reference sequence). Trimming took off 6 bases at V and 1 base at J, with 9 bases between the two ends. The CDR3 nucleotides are TGTGCCAGCAGGGGACAACCGAACACTGAAGCTTTCTTT. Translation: CASRGQPNTEAFF.

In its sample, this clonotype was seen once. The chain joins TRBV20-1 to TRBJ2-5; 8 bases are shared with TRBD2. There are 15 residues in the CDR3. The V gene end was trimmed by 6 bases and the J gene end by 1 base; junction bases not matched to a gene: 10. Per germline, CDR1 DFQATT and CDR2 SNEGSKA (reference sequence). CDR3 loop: CSAPSAGGPQETQYF. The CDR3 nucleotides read TGCAGTGCCCCCTCGGCGGGAGGCCCCCAAGAGACCCAGTACTTC.

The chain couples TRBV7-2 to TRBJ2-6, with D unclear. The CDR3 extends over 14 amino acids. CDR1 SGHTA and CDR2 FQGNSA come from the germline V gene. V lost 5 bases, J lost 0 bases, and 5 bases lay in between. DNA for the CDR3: TGTGCCAGCAGCGGTGACTCTGGGGCCAACGTCCTGACTTTC. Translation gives CASSGDSGANVLTF.

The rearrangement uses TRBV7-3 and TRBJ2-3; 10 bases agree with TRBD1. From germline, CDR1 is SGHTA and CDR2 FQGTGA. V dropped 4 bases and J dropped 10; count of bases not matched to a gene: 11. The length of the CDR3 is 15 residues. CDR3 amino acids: CASSSTGTGVNPQYF. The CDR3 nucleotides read TGTGCCAGCAGCTCCACCGGGACAGGGGTTAACCCGCAGTATTTT.

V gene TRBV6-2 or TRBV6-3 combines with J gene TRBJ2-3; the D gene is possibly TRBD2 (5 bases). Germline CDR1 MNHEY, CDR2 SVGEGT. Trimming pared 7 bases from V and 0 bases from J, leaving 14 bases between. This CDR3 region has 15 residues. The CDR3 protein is CASTRVATSTDTQYF. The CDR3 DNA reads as TGTGCCAGCACCCGAGTAGCGACCAGCACAGATACGCAGTATTTT.

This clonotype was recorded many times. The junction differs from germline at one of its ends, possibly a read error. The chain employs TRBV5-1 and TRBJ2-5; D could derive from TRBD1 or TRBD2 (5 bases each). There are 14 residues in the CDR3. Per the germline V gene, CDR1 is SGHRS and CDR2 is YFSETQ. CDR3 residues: CASSLGTGEETQYF. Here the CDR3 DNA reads TGTGCCAGCAGCCTGGGGACGGGCGAAGAGACCCAGTACTTC.

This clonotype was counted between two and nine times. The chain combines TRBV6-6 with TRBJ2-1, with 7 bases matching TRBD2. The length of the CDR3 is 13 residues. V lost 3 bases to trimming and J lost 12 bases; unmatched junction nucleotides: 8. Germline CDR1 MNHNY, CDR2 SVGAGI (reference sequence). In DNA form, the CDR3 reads TGTGCCAGCAGTTATGGACTAGGTACGTGGCAGTTCTTC. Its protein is CASSYGLGTWQFF.

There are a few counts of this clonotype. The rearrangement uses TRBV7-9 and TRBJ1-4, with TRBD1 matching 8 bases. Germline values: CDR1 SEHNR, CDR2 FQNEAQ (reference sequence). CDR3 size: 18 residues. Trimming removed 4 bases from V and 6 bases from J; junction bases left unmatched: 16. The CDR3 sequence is CASSSIGRFQGADEKLFF. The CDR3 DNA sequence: TGTGCCAGCAGCTCGATTGGCCGCTTCCAGGGGGCCGATGAAAAACTGTTTTTT.

The CDR3 protein is CASSDEDRAEQYF. The CDR3 coding sequence is TGTGCCAGCAGTGACGAAGACAGGGCCGAGCAGTACTTC. The chain carries TRBV6-2 or TRBV6-3 and TRBJ2-7, with 7 bases aligning to TRBD1. CDR3 length: 13 amino acids. Germline CDR1 reads MNHEY; CDR2 reads SVGEGT. With V trimmed by 5 bases and J by 6 bases, 7 bases remained unmatched.

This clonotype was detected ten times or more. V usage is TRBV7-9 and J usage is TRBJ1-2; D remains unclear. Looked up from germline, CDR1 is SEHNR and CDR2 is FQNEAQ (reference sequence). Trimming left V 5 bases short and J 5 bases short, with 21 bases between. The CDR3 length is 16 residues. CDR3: CASSPNRGFGLYGYTF. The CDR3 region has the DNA TGTGCCAGCAGCCCAAACCGGGGTTTCGGGTTATATGGCTACACCTTC.

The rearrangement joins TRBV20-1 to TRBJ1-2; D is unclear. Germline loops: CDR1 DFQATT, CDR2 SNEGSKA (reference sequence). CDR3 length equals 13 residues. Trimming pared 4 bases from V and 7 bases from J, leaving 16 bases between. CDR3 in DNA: TGCAGTGCTACTCGGGATCCCCAAGGTGGCTACACCTTC. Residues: CSATRDPQGGYTF.